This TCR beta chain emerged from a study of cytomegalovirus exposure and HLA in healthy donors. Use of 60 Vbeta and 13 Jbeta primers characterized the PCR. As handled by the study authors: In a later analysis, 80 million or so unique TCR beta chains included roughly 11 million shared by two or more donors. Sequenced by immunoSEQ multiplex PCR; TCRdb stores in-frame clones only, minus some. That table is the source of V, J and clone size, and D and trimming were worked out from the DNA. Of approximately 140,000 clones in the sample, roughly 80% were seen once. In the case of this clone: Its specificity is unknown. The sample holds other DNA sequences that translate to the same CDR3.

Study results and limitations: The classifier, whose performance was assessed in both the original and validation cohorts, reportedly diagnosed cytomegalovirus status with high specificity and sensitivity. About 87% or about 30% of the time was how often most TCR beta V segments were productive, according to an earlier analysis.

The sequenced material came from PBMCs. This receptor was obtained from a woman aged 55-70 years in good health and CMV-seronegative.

DNA of the CDR3: TGCGCCAGCAGCATGAGATTCCAAGAGACCCAGTACTTC. Translating gives CASSMRFQETQYF. The rearrangement joins TRBV5-1 to TRBJ2-5; D remains unclear. V lost 4 bases, J lost 1 base, and 8 bases lay in between. CDR3 length: 13 residues. In germline, CDR1 is SGHRS, CDR2 YFSETQ. Full variable domain (outside the CDR3, taken from reference TRBV5-1 and TRBJ2-5): KAGVTQTPRYLIKTRGQQVTLSCSPISGHRSVSWYQQTPGQGLQFLFEYFSETQRNKGNFPGRFSGRQFSNSRSEMNVSTLELGDSALYLCASSMRFQETQYFGPGTRLLVL.